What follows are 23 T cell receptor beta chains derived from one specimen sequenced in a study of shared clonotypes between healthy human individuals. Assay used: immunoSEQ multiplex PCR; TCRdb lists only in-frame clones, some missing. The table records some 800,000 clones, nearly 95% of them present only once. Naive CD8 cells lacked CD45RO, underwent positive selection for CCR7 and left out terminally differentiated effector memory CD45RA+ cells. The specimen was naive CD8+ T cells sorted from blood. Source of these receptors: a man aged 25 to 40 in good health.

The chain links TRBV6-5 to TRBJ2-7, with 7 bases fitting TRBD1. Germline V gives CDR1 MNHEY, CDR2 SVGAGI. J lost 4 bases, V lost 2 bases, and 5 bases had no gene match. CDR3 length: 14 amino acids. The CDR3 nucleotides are TGTGCCAGCAGTTACATGGGGACAGATTACGAGCAGTACTTC. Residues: CASSYMGTDYEQYF.

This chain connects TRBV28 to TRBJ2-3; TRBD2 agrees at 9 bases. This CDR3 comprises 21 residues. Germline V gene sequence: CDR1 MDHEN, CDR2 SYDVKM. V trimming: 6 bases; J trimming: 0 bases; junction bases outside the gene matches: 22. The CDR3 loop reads CASSFSGTSLLGPLSTDTQYF. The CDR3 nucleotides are TGTGCCAGCAGCTTTAGCGGGACTAGCCTCTTGGGGCCCTTAAGCACAGATACGCAGTATTTT.

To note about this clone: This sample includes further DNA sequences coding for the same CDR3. The CDR3 DNA reads TGTGCCAGCAGTTTAGGTACCCCCTACAATGAGCAGTTCTTC. It codes for CASSLGTPYNEQFF. The chain employs TRBV27 and TRBJ2-1; D gene unclear. The CDR3 covers 14 residues. Germline V lookup: CDR1 MNHEY, CDR2 SMNVEV (reference sequence). Trimming shortened V by 2 bases and J by 2 bases, and 7 bases separated the two germline ends.

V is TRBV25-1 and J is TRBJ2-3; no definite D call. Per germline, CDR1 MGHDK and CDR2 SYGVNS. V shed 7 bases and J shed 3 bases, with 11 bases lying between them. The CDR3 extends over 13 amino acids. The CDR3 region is CASKEKETDTQYF. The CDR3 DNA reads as TGTGCCAGCAAAGAGAAAGAGACAGATACGCAGTATTTT.

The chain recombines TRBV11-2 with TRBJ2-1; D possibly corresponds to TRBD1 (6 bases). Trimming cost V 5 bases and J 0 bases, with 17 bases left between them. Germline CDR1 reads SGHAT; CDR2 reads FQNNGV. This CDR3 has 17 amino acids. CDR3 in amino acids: CASSVDRTTSSYNEQFF. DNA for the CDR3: TGTGCCAGCAGCGTGGACAGAACCACTAGCTCCTACAATGAGCAGTTCTTC.

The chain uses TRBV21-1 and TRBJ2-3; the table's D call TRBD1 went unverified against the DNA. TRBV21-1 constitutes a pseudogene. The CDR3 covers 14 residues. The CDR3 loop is CASRQGRRTDTQYF. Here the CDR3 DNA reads TGTGCCAGCCGTCAGGGGCGGAGGACAGATACGCAGTATTTT.

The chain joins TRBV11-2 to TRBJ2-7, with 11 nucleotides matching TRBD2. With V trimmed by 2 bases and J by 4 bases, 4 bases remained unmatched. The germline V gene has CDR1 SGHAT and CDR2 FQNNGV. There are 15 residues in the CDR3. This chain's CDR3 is CASSLLAGGGYEQYF. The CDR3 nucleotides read TGTGCCAGCAGCTTACTAGCGGGGGGTGGATACGAGCAGTACTTC.

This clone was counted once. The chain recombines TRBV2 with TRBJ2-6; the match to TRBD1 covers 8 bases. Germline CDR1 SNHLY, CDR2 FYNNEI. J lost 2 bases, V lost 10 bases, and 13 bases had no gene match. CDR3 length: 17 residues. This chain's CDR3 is CANIHGDRQPGANVLTF. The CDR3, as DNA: TGTGCCAACATTCACGGGGACAGGCAGCCTGGGGCCAACGTCCTGACTTTC.

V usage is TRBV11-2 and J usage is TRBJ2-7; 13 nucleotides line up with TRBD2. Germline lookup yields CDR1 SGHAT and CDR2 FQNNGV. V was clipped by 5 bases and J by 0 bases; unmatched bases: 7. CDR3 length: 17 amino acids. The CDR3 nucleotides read TGTGCCAGCAGCACCGGGACTAGCGGGATCCCCTCCTACGAGCAGTACTTC. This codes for CASSTGTSGIPSYEQYF.

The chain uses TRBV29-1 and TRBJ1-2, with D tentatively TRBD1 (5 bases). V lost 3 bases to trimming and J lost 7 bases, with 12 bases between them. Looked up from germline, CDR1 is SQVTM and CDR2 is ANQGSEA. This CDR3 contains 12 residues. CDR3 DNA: TGCAGCGTTGACTTGGGGGGTGGTGGCTACACCTTC. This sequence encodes CSVDLGGGGYTF.

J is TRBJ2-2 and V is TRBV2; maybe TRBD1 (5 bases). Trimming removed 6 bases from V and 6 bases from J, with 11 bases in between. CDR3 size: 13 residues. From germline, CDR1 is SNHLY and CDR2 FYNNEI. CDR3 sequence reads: CASRAGSSGELFF. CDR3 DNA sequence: TGTGCCAGCAGAGCAGGGTCATCCGGGGAGCTGTTTTTT.

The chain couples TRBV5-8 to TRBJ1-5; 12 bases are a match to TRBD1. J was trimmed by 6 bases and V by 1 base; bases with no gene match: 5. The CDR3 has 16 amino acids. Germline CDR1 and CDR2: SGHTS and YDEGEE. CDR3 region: CASSLLGQGAVQPQHF. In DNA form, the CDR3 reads TGTGCCAGCAGCTTGCTGGGACAGGGGGCGGTTCAGCCCCAGCATTTT.

CDR3 sequence: CASSRQGWGYNEQFF. CDR3 sequence (DNA): TGTGCCAGCAGTCGACAGGGGTGGGGGTACAATGAGCAGTTCTTC. The chain combines TRBV2 with TRBJ2-1; TRBD1 matches at 8 bases. Germline-derived CDR1 and CDR2 are SNHLY and FYNNEI. Trimming cost V 5 bases and J 4 bases; bases outside gene matches: 7. This CDR3 is built from 15 residues.

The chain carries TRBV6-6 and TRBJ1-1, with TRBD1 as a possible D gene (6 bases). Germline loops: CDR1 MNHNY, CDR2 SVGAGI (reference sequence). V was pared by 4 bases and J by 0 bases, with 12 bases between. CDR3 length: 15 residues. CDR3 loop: CASSSQTGMNTEAFF. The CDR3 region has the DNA TGTGCCAGCAGTTCTCAGACAGGCATGAACACTGAAGCTTTCTTT.

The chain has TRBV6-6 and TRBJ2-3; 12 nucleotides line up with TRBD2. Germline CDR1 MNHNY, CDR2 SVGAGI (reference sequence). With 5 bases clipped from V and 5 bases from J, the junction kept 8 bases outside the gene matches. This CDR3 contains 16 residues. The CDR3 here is CASSPRLAGEQDTQYF. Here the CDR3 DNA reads TGTGCCAGCAGTCCGAGACTAGCGGGAGAGCAAGATACGCAGTATTTT.

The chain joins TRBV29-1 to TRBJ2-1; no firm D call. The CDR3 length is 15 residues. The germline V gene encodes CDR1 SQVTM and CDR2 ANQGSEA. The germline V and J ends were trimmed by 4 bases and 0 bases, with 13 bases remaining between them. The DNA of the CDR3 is TGCAGCGTTGCCCGAGATGTGAGCTCCTACAATGAGCAGTTCTTC. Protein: CSVARDVSSYNEQFF.

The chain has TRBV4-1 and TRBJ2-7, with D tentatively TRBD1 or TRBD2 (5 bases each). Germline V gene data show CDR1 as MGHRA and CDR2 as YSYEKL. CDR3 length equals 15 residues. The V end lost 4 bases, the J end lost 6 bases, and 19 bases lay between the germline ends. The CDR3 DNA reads TGCGCCAGCAGCCTAAGTACGAGCCAGAGGGGCGAGCAGTACTTC. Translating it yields CASSLSTSQRGEQYF.

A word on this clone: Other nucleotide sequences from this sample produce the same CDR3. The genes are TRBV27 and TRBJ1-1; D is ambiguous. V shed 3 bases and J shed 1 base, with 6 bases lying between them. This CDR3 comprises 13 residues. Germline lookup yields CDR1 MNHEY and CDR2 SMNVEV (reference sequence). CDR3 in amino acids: CASSLSRNTEAFF. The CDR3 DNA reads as TGTGCCAGCAGTTTGAGCCGGAACACTGAAGCTTTCTTT.

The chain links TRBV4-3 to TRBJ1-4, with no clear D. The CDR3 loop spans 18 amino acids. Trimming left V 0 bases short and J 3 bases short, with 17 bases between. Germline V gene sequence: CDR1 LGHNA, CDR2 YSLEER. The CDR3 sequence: CASSQDIQYGYPNEKLFF. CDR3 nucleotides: TGCGCCAGCAGCCAAGATATCCAATACGGTTATCCTAATGAAAAACTGTTTTTT.

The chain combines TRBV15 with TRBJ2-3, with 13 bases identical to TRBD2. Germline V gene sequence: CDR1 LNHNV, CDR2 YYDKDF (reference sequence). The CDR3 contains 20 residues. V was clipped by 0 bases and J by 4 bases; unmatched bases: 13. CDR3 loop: CATSRDPIGLAGERADTQYF. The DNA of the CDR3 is TGTGCCACCAGCAGAGATCCCATTGGACTAGCGGGAGAGAGGGCAGATACGCAGTATTTT.

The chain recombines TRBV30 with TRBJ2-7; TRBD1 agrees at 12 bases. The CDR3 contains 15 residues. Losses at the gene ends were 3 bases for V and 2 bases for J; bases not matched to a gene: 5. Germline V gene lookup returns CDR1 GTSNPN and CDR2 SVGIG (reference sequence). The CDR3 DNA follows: TGTGCCTGGAGCACGGGACAGGGGGCCCCCTACGAGCAGTACTTC. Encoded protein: CAWSTGQGAPYEQYF.

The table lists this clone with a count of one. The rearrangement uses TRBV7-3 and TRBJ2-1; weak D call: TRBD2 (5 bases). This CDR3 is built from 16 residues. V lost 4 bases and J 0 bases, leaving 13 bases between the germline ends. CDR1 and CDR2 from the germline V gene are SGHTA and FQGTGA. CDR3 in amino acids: CASSSPLGSSYNEQFF. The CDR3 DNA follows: TGTGCCAGCAGCTCCCCGCTGGGGAGCTCCTACAATGAGCAGTTCTTC.

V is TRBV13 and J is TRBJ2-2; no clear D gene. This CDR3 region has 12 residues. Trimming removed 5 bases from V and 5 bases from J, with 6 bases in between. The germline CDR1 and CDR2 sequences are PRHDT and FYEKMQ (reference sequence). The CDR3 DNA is TGTGCCAGCAGCCTGCCTACCGGGGAGCTGTTTTTT. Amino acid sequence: CASSLPTGELFF. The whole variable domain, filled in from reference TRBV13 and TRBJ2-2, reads AAGVIQSPRHLIKEKRETATLKCYPIPRHDTVYWYQQGPGQDPQFLISFYEKMQSDKGSIPDRFSAQQFSDYHSELNMSSLELGDSALYFCASSLPTGELFFGEGSRLTVL.